This TCR beta chain was documented in a study of OX40 agonist ivuxolimab in advanced cancers. Study summary: Patients received ivuxolimab, an agonistic anti-OX40 (CD134) antibody.

Germline V gives CDR1 SGHAT, CDR2 FQNNGV. Trimming took off 6 bases at V and 7 bases at J, with 12 bases between the two ends. The CDR3 extends over 13 amino acids. Peripheral blood came from all dose cohorts at three timepoints. Only in-frame clones appear in the TCRdb table, and some are missing; sequencing was by immunoSEQ multiplex PCR. The repertoire has roughly 67,000 clones, 86% of them found once; the top ten carry 0.55% to 0.7%. The sequencing used CD4+ or CD8+ T cells sorted from blood, collected in a trial of the OX40 agonist ivuxolimab. The origin of this receptor is an adult with an advanced solid tumor such as melanoma, head and neck, liver or kidney cancer. The genes are TRBV11-2 and TRBJ2-2; D might be TRBD2 (5 bases). The DNA for the CDR3 is TGTGCCAGCAGTACCGGGGTTAGCGGGGAGCTGTTTTTT. It translates to CASSTGVSGELFF. Looking up the rest from reference TRBV11-2 and TRBJ2-2 gives the full variable domain: EAGVAQSPRYKIIEKRQSVAFWCNPISGHATLYWYQQILGQGPKLLIQFQNNGVVDDSQLPKDRFSAERLKGVDSTLKIQPAKLEDSAVYLCASSTGVSGELFFGEGSRLTVL.